This TCR beta chain was obtained from a study of metastatic and nonmetastatic thyroid tumors. Study overall: Repertoire comparisons spanned blood and tumor or nodule tissue from malignant and benign thyroid patients.

Relative to its sample, this clone is medium-sized (0.01 to 0.1%). Its antigen remains unidentified. Points from the study as a whole: As reported, TCR beta diversity in blood and tumor was significantly higher in malignant thyroid tumors than in benign nodules.

The CDR3 totals 16 residues. The V gene's germline CDR1 is LNHNV and CDR2 YYDKDF (reference sequence). The V end was cut by 0 bases, the J end by 4 bases, with 13 bases between. Using MiXCR, TCRdb reanalyzed the PCR reads. The table includes some 11,000 clones, roughly 30% detected once. Among the patients, none had received any treatment before thyroid surgery. The sequenced sample consisted of tumor tissue. The origin of this receptor is a female donor with papillary thyroid cancer or a benign thyroid nodule (not recorded which). Some clones in this sample may be carry-over from other donors' samples. V is TRBV15 and J is TRBJ1-3; D gene unclear. The CDR3 is CATSRDLGGWGNTIYF. The CDR3 region has the DNA TGTGCCACCAGCAGAGATCTCGGTGGGTGGGGAAACACCATATATTTT.